This TCR beta chain was captured in a study of T cell repertoires in cytomegalovirus infection. On the study more broadly: Through public TCR beta signatures, both CMV infection and matching HLA type were indicated.

Study-wide findings and caveats: The cumulative frequency of public TCR beta families identified carriers of CMV plus the relevant HLA. Ex vivo responses were dominated by HLA-C-restricted CMV-specific TCR beta clonotypes.

In its sample, this clonotype was seen many times. Its matching antigen is unknown. With V trimmed by 5 bases and J by 0 bases, 6 bases remained unmatched. Germline CDR1 reads SGHTA; CDR2 reads FQGNSA. CDR3 length: 16 amino acids. MiXCR, applied by TCRdb to the reads, yields one record per CDR3 protein. The table records 200,000 to 300,000 distinct CDR3 sequences, approximately 9.1% of them present only once. The sequenced sample consisted of PBMCs. V gene TRBV7-2 combines with J gene TRBJ2-2; 7 bases fit TRBD1. This TCR came from a human donor in good health (CMV status not recorded). Some clones in this sample may be carry-over from other donors' samples. The CDR3 DNA sequence: TGTGCCAGCAGCAAACTGGGGACAGCGAACACCGGGGAGCTGTTTTTT. Translation: CASSKLGTANTGELFF.